The clone carrying this TCR beta chain was found once. Its antigen remains unknown. This record belongs to a study of cytomegalovirus exposure and HLA in healthy donors. Findings and caveats of the study: The authors later found TCR association rates varying by HLA locus, with DRB1 most and HLA-C fewest.

V was pared by 5 bases and J by 6 bases, with 13 bases of the junction left unmatched. CDR1 is MNHNS and CDR2 is SASEGT in the germline V gene. This CDR3 is built from 15 residues. PCR amplification relied on 60 Vbeta primers (plus 13 Jbeta primers). Clones were sequenced by immunoSEQ multiplex PCR, and TCRdb holds only the in-frame ones, with some missing. The profile shows approximately 140,000 clones, around 81% of them singletons. The sample consisted of PBMCs. The TCR sequence derives from a male donor in good health and CMV-seronegative. V is TRBV6-1 and J is TRBJ2-7; 7 bases match TRBD2. CDR3: CASSRGAGALLEQYF. CDR3 in DNA: TGTGCCAGCAGTCGCGGGGCGGGAGCATTGCTCGAGCAGTACTTC.